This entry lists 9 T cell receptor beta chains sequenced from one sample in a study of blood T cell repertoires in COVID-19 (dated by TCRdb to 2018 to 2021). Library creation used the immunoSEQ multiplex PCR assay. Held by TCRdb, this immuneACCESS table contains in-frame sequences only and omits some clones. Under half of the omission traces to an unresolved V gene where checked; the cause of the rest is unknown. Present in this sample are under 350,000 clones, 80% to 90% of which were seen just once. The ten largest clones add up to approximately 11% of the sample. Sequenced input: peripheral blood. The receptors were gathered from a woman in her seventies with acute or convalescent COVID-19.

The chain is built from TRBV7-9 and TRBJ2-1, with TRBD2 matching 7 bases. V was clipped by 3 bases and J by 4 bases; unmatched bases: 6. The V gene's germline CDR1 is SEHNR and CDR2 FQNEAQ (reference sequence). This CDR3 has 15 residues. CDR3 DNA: TGTGCCAGCAGCTTGCCAGCGGGGATGTACAATGAGCAGTTCTTC. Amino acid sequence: CASSLPAGMYNEQFF.

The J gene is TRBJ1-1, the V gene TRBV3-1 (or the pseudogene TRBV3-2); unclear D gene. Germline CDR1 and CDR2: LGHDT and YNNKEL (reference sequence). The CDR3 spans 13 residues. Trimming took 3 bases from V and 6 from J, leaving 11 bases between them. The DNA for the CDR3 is TGTGCCAGCAGCCATTCGGGTGGCGCTGAAGCTTTCTTT. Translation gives CASSHSGGAEAFF.

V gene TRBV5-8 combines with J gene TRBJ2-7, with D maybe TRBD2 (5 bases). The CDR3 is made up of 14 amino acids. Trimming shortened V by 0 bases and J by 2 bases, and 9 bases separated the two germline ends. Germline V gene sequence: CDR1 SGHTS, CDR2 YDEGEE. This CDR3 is CASSLESGTYEQYF. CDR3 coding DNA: TGTGCCAGCAGCTTGGAGTCGGGGACCTACGAGCAGTACTTC.

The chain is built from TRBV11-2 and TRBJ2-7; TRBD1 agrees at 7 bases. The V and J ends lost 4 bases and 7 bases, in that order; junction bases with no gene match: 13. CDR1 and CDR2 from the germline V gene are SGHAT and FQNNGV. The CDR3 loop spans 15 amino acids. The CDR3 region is CASSSPGQSYGEQYF. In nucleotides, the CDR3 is TGTGCCAGCAGCTCGCCGGGACAGAGCTACGGTGAGCAGTACTTC.

The CDR3 reads CATSDFTHRGSGELFF. The CDR3 DNA reads TGTGCCACCAGTGATTTTACCCACAGGGGCTCCGGGGAGCTGTTTTTT. The chain joins TRBV24-1 to TRBJ2-2; 7 nucleotides align to TRBD1. The trim removed 1 base at V and 6 bases at J, leaving 7 bases unmatched. The CDR3 is 16 amino acids. The germline CDR1 and CDR2 sequences are KGHDR and SFDVKD.

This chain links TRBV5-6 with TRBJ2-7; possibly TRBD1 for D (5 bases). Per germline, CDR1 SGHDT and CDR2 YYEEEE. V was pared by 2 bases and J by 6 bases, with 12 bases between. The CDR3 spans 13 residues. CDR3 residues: CASSLNFGAEQYF. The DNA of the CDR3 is TGTGCCAGCAGCTTAAATTTTGGGGCCGAGCAGTACTTC.

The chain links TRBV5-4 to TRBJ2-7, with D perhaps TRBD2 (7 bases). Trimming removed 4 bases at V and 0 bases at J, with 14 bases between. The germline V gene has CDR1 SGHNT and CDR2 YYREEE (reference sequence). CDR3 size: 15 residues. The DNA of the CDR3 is TGTGCCAGCAGCCCCGGACGGGGGGCCTCCTACGAGCAGTACTTC. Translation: CASSPGRGASYEQYF.

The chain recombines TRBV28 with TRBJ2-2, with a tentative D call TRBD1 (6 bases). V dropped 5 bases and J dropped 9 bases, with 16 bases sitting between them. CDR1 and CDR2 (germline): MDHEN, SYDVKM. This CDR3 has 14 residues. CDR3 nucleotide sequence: TGTGCCAGCAGTCCATCCATGGGGGCGAGGGAGCTGTTTTTT. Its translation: CASSPSMGARELFF.

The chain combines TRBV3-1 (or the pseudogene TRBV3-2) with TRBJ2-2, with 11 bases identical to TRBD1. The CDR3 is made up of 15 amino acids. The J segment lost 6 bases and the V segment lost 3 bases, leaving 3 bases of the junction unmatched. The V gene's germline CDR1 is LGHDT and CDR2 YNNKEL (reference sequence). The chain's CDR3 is CASSQGDRGAGELFF. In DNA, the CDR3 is TGTGCCAGCAGCCAGGGGGACAGGGGGGCCGGGGAGCTGTTTTTT.